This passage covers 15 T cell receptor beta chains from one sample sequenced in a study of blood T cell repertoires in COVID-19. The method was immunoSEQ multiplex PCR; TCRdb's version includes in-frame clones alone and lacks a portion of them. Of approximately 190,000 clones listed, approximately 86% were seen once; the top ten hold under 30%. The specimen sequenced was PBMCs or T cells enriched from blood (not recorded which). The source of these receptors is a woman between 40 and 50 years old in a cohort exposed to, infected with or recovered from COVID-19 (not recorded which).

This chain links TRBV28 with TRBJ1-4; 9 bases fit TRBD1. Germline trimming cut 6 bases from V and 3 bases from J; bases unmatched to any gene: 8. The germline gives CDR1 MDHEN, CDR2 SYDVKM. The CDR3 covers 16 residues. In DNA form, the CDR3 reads TGTGCCAGCAGATCGACAGGGGGACCGTCTAATGAAAAACTGTTTTTT. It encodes CASRSTGGPSNEKLFF.

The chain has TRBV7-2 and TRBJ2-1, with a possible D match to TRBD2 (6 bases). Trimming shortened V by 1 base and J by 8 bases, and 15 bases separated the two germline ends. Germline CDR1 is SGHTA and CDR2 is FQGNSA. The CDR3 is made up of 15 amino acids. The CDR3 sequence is CASSLGGGGRDEQFF. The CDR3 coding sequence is TGTGCCAGCAGCTTAGGAGGAGGAGGGCGCGATGAGCAGTTCTTC.

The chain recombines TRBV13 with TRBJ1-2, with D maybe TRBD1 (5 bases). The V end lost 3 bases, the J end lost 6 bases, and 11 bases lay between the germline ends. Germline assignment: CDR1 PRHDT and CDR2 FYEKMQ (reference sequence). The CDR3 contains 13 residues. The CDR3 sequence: CASSFLEGDGYTF. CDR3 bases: TGTGCCAGCAGCTTCCTGGAAGGGGATGGCTACACCTTC.

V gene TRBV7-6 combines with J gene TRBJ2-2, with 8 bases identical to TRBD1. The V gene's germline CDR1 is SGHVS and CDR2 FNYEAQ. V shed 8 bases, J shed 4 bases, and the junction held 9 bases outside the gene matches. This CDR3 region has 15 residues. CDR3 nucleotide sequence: TGTGCCAGCGGGACAGGAATCATCGCCACCGGGGAGCTGTTTTTT. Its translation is CASGTGIIATGELFF.

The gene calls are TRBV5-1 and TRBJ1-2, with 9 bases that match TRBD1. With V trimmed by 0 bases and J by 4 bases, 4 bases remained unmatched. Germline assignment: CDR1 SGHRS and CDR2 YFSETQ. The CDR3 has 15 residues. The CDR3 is CASSLADRGIYGYTF. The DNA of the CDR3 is TGCGCCAGCAGCTTGGCCGACAGGGGGATCTATGGCTACACCTTC.

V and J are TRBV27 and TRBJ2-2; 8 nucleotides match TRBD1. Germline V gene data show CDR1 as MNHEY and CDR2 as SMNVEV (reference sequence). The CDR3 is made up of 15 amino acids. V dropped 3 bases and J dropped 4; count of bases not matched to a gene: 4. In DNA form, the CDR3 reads TGTGCCAGCAGTTTCACAGGGGGTCCCACCGGGGAGCTGTTTTTT. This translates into CASSFTGGPTGELFF.

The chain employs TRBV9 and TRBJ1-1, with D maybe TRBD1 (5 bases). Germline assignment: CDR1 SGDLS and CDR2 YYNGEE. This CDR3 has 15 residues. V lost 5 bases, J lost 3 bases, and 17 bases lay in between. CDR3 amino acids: CASRPINRIHTEAFF. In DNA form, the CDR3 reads TGTGCCAGCAGGCCGATTAACAGGATTCACACTGAAGCTTTCTTT.

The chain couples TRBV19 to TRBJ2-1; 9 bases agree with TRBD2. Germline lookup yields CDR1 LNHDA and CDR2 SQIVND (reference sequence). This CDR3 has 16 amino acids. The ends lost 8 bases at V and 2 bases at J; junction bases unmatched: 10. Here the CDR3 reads CASHSLGTSPYNEQFF. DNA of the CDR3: TGTGCCAGTCATTCGCTAGGGACTAGCCCCTACAATGAGCAGTTCTTC.

The CDR3, as DNA: TGTGCCAGCAGCGCGCCGGGACAGGGCTCAGATACGCAGTATTTT. Translated: CASSAPGQGSDTQYF. This chain connects TRBV7-2 to TRBJ2-3; TRBD1 matches at 9 bases. From germline, CDR1 is SGHTA and CDR2 FQGNSA. V trimming: 5 bases; J trimming: 4 bases; junction bases outside the gene matches: 7. The CDR3 runs 15 residues. The whole variable domain, remainder taken from reference TRBV7-2 and TRBJ2-3, is GAGVSQSPSNKVTEKGKDVELRCDPISGHTALYWYRQSLGQGLEFLIYFQGNSAPDKSGLPSDRFSAERTGGSVSTLTIQRTQQEDSAVYLCASSAPGQGSDTQYFGPGTRLTVL.

CDR3 sequence: CASSSWDGGDGYTF. Here the CDR3 DNA reads TGTGCCAGCAGTTCTTGGGACGGGGGGGATGGCTACACCTTC. The rearrangement joins TRBV27 to TRBJ1-2; TRBD1 is a possible D gene (5 bases). There are 14 residues in the CDR3. The V and J ends lost 4 bases and 6 bases respectively, with 15 bases between them. The germline CDR1 and CDR2 sequences are MNHEY and SMNVEV (reference sequence).

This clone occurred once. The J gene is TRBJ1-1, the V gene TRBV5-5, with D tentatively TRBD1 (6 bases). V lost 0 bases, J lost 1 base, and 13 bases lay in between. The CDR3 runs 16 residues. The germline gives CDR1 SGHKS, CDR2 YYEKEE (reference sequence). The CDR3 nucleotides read TGTGCCAGCAGCTTGGAAGTGGGACACCGGAACACTGAAGCTTTCTTT. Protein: CASSLEVGHRNTEAFF.

The chain's CDR3 is CAISESAGEEETQYF. The DNA of the CDR3 is TGTGCCATCAGTGAATCGGCGGGGGAGGAAGAGACCCAGTACTTC. The chain has TRBV10-3 and TRBJ2-5; TRBD2 agrees at 7 bases. This CDR3 region has 15 residues. CDR1 is ENHRY, CDR2 SYGVKD, per germline. The V and J ends lost 3 bases and 3 bases, in that order; junction bases with no gene match: 7.

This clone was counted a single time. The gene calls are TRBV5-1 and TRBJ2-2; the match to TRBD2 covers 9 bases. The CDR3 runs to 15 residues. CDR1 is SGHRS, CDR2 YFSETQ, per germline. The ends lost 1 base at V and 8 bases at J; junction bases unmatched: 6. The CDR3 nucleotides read TGCGCCAGCAGCTTGCGGCGGGAGGGCCCGGGGGAGCTGTTTTTT. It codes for CASSLRREGPGELFF.

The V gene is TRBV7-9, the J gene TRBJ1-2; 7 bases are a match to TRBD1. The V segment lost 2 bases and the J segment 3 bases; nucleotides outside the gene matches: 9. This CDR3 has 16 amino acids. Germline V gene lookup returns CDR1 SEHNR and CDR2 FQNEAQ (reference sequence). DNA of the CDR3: TGTGCCAGCAGCTTACCAACAACAGGGGTCCACTATGGCTACACCTTC. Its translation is CASSLPTTGVHYGYTF.

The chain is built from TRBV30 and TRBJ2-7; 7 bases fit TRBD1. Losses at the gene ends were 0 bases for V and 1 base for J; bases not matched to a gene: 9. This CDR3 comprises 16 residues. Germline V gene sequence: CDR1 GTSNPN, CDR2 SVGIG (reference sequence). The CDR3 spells CAWSVEGAAQSYEQYF. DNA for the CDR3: TGTGCCTGGAGTGTAGAGGGGGCAGCCCAATCCTACGAGCAGTACTTC.